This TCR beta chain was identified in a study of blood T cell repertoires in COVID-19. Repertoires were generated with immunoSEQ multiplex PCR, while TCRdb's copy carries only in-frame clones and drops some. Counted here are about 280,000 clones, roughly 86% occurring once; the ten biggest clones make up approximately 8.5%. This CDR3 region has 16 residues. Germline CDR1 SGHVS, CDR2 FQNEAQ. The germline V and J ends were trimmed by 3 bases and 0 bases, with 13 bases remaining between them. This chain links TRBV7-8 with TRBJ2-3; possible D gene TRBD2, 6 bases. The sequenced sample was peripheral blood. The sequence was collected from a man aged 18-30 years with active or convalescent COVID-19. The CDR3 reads CASSFGRGISTDTQYF. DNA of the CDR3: TGTGCCAGCAGCTTTGGTCGGGGGATAAGCACAGATACGCAGTATTTT.